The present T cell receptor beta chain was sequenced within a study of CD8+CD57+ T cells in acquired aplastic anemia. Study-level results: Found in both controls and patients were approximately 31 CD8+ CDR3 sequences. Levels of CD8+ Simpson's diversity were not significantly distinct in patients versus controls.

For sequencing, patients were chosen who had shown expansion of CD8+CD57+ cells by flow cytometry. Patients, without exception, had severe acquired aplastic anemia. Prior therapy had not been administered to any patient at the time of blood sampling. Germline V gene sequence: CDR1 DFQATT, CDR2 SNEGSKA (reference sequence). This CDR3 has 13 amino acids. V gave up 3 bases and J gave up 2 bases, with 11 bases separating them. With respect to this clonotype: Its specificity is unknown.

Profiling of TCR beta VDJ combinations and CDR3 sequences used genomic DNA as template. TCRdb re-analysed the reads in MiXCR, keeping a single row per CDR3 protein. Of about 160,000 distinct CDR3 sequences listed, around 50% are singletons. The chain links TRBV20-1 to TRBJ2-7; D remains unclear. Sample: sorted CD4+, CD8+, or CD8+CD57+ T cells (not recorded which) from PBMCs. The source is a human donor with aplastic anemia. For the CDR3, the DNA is TGCAGTGCTAGGGTCCTACTTACCTACGAGCAGTACTTC. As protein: CSARVLLTYEQYF.